The 16 T cell receptor beta chains in this list originate from one sample, sequenced in a study of shared clonotypes between healthy human individuals. Here immunoSEQ multiplex PCR was the method, and the copy in TCRdb shows in-frame clones only, minus some. The repertoire holds nearly 1,000,000 clones, with 76% as singletons. Specimen: memory CD4+ T cells sorted from blood. Subset: CD45RA-negative fraction. The origin of the receptors is a man younger than 35 in good health.

This sequence joins TRBV6-5 and TRBJ2-1, with 7 bases aligning to TRBD1. This CDR3 has 14 residues. Germline V gene sequence: CDR1 MNHEY, CDR2 SVGAGI. After removal of 4 bases from V and 6 bases from J, the junction contained 6 bases not matched to a gene. Here the CDR3 DNA reads TGTGCCAGCAGTTTACCGACAGGGAGCAATGAGCAGTTCTTC. Translation: CASSLPTGSNEQFF.

The chain couples TRBV28 to TRBJ1-3; 8 bases fit TRBD1. Germline-derived CDR1 and CDR2 are MDHEN and SYDVKM. The CDR3 totals 15 residues. Unmatched junction bases numbered 3, after V lost 5 bases and J lost 0 bases. Here the CDR3 reads CASSPTGGSGNTIYF. In nucleotides, the CDR3 is TGTGCCAGCAGTCCAACAGGGGGCTCTGGAAACACCATATATTTT.

The J gene is TRBJ2-7, the V gene TRBV27; D unclear. Germline lookup yields CDR1 MNHEY and CDR2 SMNVEV (reference sequence). The CDR3 consists of 11 residues. The ends were cut back, 3 bases at V and 11 bases at J, with 11 bases in the middle. CDR3 DNA: TGTGCCAGCAGTTTCCGGGCAAGGGAGTACTTC. This gives the protein CASSFRAREYF.

V gene TRBV9 combines with J gene TRBJ1-2, with D tentatively TRBD1 (5 bases). The V end lost 0 bases, the J end lost 3 bases, and 15 bases lay between the germline ends. This CDR3 has 16 amino acids. Per germline, CDR1 SGDLS and CDR2 YYNGEE. The CDR3 spells CASSVVNYVGDYGYTF. The CDR3 DNA reads as TGTGCCAGCAGCGTAGTGAATTATGTGGGGGACTATGGCTACACCTTC.

The table lists this clone with a few counts. The chain combines TRBV19 with TRBJ1-2, with D unresolved. This CDR3 is 13 amino acids long. Trimming removed 6 bases at V and 0 bases at J, with 8 bases between. CDR1 is LNHDA and CDR2 is SQIVND in the germline V gene (reference sequence). The CDR3, as DNA: TGTGCCAGTAGCAACAGCGCTAACTATGGCTACACCTTC. Protein: CASSNSANYGYTF. The full variable domain, rest sourced from reference TRBV19 and TRBJ1-2, is DGGITQSPKYLFRKEGQNVTLSCEQNLNHDAMYWYRQDPGQGLRLIYYSQIVNDFQKGDIAEGYSVSREKKESFPLTVTSAQKNPTAFYLCASSNSANYGYTFGSGTRLTVV.

V usage is TRBV19 and J usage is TRBJ1-6; unclear D gene. The germline V gene has CDR1 LNHDA and CDR2 SQIVND (reference sequence). V lost 3 bases and J 6 bases, leaving 18 bases between the germline ends. The CDR3 has 17 residues. CDR3 bases: TGTGCCAGTAGTATGGGCCTCCACCGGGTCCTTAATTCACCCCTCCACTTT. Translating gives CASSMGLHRVLNSPLHF.

As regards this clone: The sample has other DNA sequences that encode this CDR3 too. This chain uses TRBV6-6 with TRBJ1-1; D unclear. From germline, CDR1 is MNHNY and CDR2 SVGAGI (reference sequence). The CDR3 extends over 11 amino acids. Trimming cost V 7 bases and J 0 bases, with 3 bases left between them. This CDR3 reads CASTMNTEAFF. CDR3 nucleotide sequence: TGTGCCAGCACCATGAACACTGAAGCTTTCTTT.

V usage is TRBV25-1 and J usage is TRBJ1-1; 8 bases align to TRBD1. Germline CDR1 and CDR2: MGHDK and SYGVNS. This CDR3 has 13 amino acids. V was clipped by 7 bases and J by 5 bases; unmatched bases: 6. The chain's CDR3 is CASTNRGWTEAFF. DNA of the CDR3: TGTGCCAGCACCAACAGGGGGTGGACTGAAGCTTTCTTT.

The chain combines TRBV28 with TRBJ1-1, with 8 bases matching TRBD1. V was pared by 2 bases and J by 5 bases, with 13 bases of the junction left unmatched. Looked up from germline, CDR1 is MDHEN and CDR2 is SYDVKM. CDR3 length: 17 amino acids. The DNA of the CDR3 is TGTGCCAGCAGTTTAAAGGTCCAGGGGGCAGTGAGGACTGAAGCTTTCTTT. Its translation: CASSLKVQGAVRTEAFF. The full variable domain, with the rest looked up from reference TRBV28 and TRBJ1-1, is DVKVTQSSRYLVKRTGEKVFLECVQDMDHENMFWYRQDPGLGLRLIYFSYDVKMKEKGDIPEGYSVSREKKERFSLILESASTNQTSMYLCASSLKVQGAVRTEAFFGQGTRLTVV.

CDR3 sequence: CASSSRTSGGADTQYF. The DNA for the CDR3 is TGTGCCAGCAGCTCGAGGACTAGCGGGGGAGCAGATACGCAGTATTTT. The chain joins TRBV9 to TRBJ2-3; 13 positions agree with TRBD2. The CDR3 totals 16 residues. V was clipped by 4 bases and J by 4 bases; unmatched bases: 6. Germline V CDR1 and CDR2: SGDLS, YYNGEE.

The chain has TRBV5-6 and TRBJ2-3, with 8 bases that match TRBD2. Looked up from germline, CDR1 is SGHDT and CDR2 is YYEEEE. Trimming removed 4 bases from V and 2 bases from J; junction bases left unmatched: 6. This CDR3 has 15 amino acids. CDR3 region: CASSLRGGFTDTQYF. The DNA of the CDR3 is TGTGCCAGCAGCCTCCGGGGGGGTTTCACAGATACGCAGTATTTT.

In this sample, this clone turned up many times. The chain recombines TRBV6-5 with TRBJ2-5; 11 bases align to TRBD2. CDR1 and CDR2 (germline): MNHEY, SVGAGI. The CDR3 consists of 15 residues. V shed 6 bases and J 3 bases; nucleotides not matched to a gene: 6. CDR3 nucleotide sequence: TGTGCCAGCAGCTCCGGGACTAGCGGCGAAGAGACCCAGTACTTC. Protein sequence: CASSSGTSGEETQYF.

The V gene is TRBV18, the J gene TRBJ1-4, with D maybe TRBD1 (6 bases). The ends were cut back, 3 bases at V and 7 bases at J, with 12 bases in the middle. The CDR3 loop spans 14 amino acids. CDR1 is KGHSH, CDR2 LQKENI, per germline. The DNA for the CDR3 is TGTGCCAGCTCACCGACAGGACCTCGTGAAAAACTGTTTTTT. Translating gives CASSPTGPREKLFF.

This chain uses TRBV5-1 with TRBJ2-1; no reliable D call. V gave up 0 bases and J gave up 10 bases, with 14 bases separating them. Germline V gene sequence: CDR1 SGHRS, CDR2 YFSETQ. The CDR3 has 14 residues. CDR3 nucleotides: TGCGCCAGCAGCTTGGATGGCACCCCTCGAGAGCAGTTCTTC. The encoded protein is CASSLDGTPREQFF.

The chain joins TRBV4-3 to TRBJ2-1; D possibly corresponds to TRBD2 (7 bases). The germline gives CDR1 LGHNA, CDR2 YSLEER. V was cut by 4 bases and J by 7 bases, with 23 bases left in between. The length of the CDR3 is 17 residues. Here the CDR3 reads CASSLKGGWGRVNEQFF. The DNA of the CDR3 is TGCGCCAGCAGCCTCAAAGGGGGTTGGGGGAGGGTGAATGAGCAGTTCTTC.

The genes are TRBV21-1 and TRBJ1-2. TRBV21-1 is shown as a pseudogene. The CDR3 contains 11 residues. The CDR3 is CASSKSDGYTF. CDR3 DNA: TGTGCCAGCAGCAAATCCGATGGCTACACCTTC.